This T cell receptor beta chain was sequenced in a study of type 1 regulatory T cells. Study-wide context: An in vitro protocol generated T-allo10, a Tr1-enriched, alloantigen-specific CD4 T cell product.

The CDR3 loop spans 16 amino acids. The germline V gene encodes CDR1 SGHNT and CDR2 YYREEE (reference sequence). The V segment lost 4 bases and the J segment 1 base; nucleotides outside the gene matches: 6. One entry per CDR3 protein, called by TCRdb with MiXCR from the reads. The sample holds about 18,000 distinct CDR3 sequences; roughly 10% are singletons and the top ten take approximately 3%. The rearrangement links TRBV5-4 to TRBJ2-2; TRBD2 aligns across 8 bases. The TCR was taken from a human donor in good health. Input material: CD4+ T cells, either the whole sample or a sorted fraction (not recorded which). This CDR3 is CASSPSGRKNTGELFF. The CDR3 DNA follows: TGTGCCAGCAGCCCCAGCGGGAGAAAGAACACCGGGGAGCTGTTTTTT.